This is a list of T cell receptor beta chains from one sample in a study of shared clonotypes between healthy human individuals. TCRdb's table, derived via immunoSEQ multiplex PCR, lists solely in-frame clones and lacks some. The table lists 950,000 to 1,100,000 clones, approximately 70% of them singletons. Sequencing input: memory CD4+ T cells sorted from blood. The receptors were sampled from a man between 18 and 35 years old in good health. Both conserved end residues are part of each CDR3. The D gene is left open where the match is weak. Only part of the rows carry a size: once, few, many, or a class if the clone is expanded.

D gene,V gene,J gene,clone size,CDR3 protein,CDR3 DNA
TRBD1,TRBV28,TRBJ1-1,NA,CASSPGQGMSAFF,TGTGCCAGCAGTCCTGGACAGGGTATGAGCGCTTTCTTT
NA,TRBV12-1,TRBJ2-7,NA,CASSPSWSGGYEQYF,TGTGCCAGCAGCCCCTCGTGGAGCGGGGGCTACGAGCAGTACTTC
NA,TRBV6-5,TRBJ2-7,NA,CASSRPRTDFYEQYF,TGTGCCAGCAGTAGACCCCGGACAGATTTTTACGAGCAGTACTTC
NA,TRBV19,TRBJ2-7,NA,CASSAGLPSYEQYF,TGTGCCAGTAGTGCCGGACTGCCGTCCTACGAGCAGTACTTC
NA,TRBV2,TRBJ1-1,NA,CASSQQTNTEAFF,TGTGCCAGCAGTCAGCAGACGAACACTGAAGCTTTCTTT
NA,TRBV30,TRBJ1-6,NA,CAWSQWEVSPLHF,TGTGCCTGGAGCCAATGGGAGGTCTCACCCCTCCACTTT
NA,TRBV18,TRBJ1-6,NA,CASSTGQLGNSPLHF,TGTGCCAGCTCAACCGGACAGTTAGGGAATTCACCCCTCCACTTT
TRBD1,TRBV6-1,TRBJ1-2,few,CASGGTGAAYGYTF,TGTGCCAGCGGGGGGACAGGGGCCGCGTATGGCTACACCTTC
NA,TRBV5-3,TRBJ1-6,NA,CARSFVNSPLHF,TGTGCCAGAAGCTTCGTGAATTCACCCCTCCACTTT
NA,TRBV19,TRBJ2-2,NA,CASTRLQKGGELFF,TGTGCCAGTACTCGACTTCAAAAGGGCGGGGAGCTGTTTTTT
NA,TRBV9,TRBJ2-1,NA,CASSVQLSPGRANEQFF,TGTGCCAGCAGCGTCCAACTTAGTCCGGGAAGGGCCAATGAGCAGTTCTTC
TRBD1,TRBV11-1,TRBJ2-7,NA,CASSQGTGGEQYF,TGTGCCAGCAGCCAAGGCACAGGGGGAGAGCAGTACTTC
NA,TRBV9,TRBJ2-1,few,CASSPADLRNEQFF,TGTGCCAGCAGCCCAGCGGACCTAAGGAATGAGCAGTTCTTC
NA,TRBV30,TRBJ2-7,NA,CAWSARAEQYF,TGTGCCTGGAGCGCACGCGCAGAGCAGTACTTC
NA,TRBV10-1,TRBJ1-2,NA,CASSHPRGSRGYGYTF,TGCGCCAGCAGCCACCCTCGGGGGAGCCGGGGCTATGGCTACACCTTC
TRBD2,TRBV9,TRBJ2-3,NA,CASSVVGTSGVGTQYF,TGTGCCAGCAGCGTAGTTGGGACTAGCGGGGTCGGGACGCAGTATTTT
TRBD2,TRBV18,TRBJ2-3,NA,CASSPPLAAKDTQYF,TGTGCCAGCTCACCACCTCTAGCGGCCAAGGATACGCAGTATTTT
TRBD1,TRBV19,TRBJ2-1,many,CATRGQDYNEQFF,TGTGCGACGCGGGGACAGGACTACAATGAGCAGTTCTTC
NA,TRBV2,TRBJ2-1,NA,CASSVLGPGNEQFF,TGTGCCAGCAGTGTATTGGGGCCAGGGAATGAGCAGTTCTTC
NA,TRBV6-5,TRBJ1-1,NA,CASNRNRVNTEAFF,TGTGCCAGCAATCGGAACAGGGTTAACACTGAAGCTTTCTTT
TRBD1,TRBV7-8,TRBJ1-2,NA,CASSLVGQTNTF,TGTGCCAGCAGCTTAGTGGGACAGACCAACACCTTC
NA,TRBV10-1,TRBJ2-2,NA,CASSVGAVGNTGELFF,TGCGCCAGCAGTGTTGGAGCAGTAGGGAACACCGGGGAGCTGTTTTTT
TRBD2,TRBV4-1,TRBJ2-7,NA,CASSQGLAEGVNYEQYF,TGCGCCAGCAGCCAAGGACTAGCGGAAGGGGTTAACTACGAGCAGTACTTC
NA,TRBV9,TRBJ2-7,once,CASSKGGLGYEQYF,TGTGCCAGCAGCAAAGGAGGGTTGGGCTACGAGCAGTACTTC
NA,TRBV7-2,TRBJ1-5,NA,CASSRSNQPQHF,TGTGCCAGCAGCCGTTCGAATCAGCCCCAGCATTTT